This T cell receptor (beta chain) was captured in a study of cytomegalovirus exposure and HLA in healthy donors. Study-wide results and limits: Researchers had no immune exposure information except CMV serostatus available. A previous analysis found most TCR beta V segments productive roughly 87% or roughly 30% of the time. The authors enumerated around 150 TCR beta chains as linked to cytomegalovirus.

CDR1 and CDR2 (germline): SGHRS, YFSETQ. V trimming: 4 bases; J trimming: 7 bases; junction bases outside the gene matches: 9. This CDR3 has 14 residues. A remark on this clone: The antigen remains unidentified.

The PCR was carried out with 60 Vbeta primers and 13 Jbeta primers. The method was immunoSEQ multiplex PCR; TCRdb's version includes in-frame clones alone and lacks a portion of them. Here the sample spans 100,000 to 150,000 clones, more than 80% being singletons. Source material: PBMCs. This TCR was recovered from a male donor in good health and CMV-seronegative. This sequence joins TRBV5-1 and TRBJ2-7; 9 bases are a match to TRBD1. The CDR3 nucleotides are TGCGCCAGCAGCCCCCGGGACAGGGTGGAAGAGCAGTACTTC. Protein product: CASSPRDRVEEQYF.